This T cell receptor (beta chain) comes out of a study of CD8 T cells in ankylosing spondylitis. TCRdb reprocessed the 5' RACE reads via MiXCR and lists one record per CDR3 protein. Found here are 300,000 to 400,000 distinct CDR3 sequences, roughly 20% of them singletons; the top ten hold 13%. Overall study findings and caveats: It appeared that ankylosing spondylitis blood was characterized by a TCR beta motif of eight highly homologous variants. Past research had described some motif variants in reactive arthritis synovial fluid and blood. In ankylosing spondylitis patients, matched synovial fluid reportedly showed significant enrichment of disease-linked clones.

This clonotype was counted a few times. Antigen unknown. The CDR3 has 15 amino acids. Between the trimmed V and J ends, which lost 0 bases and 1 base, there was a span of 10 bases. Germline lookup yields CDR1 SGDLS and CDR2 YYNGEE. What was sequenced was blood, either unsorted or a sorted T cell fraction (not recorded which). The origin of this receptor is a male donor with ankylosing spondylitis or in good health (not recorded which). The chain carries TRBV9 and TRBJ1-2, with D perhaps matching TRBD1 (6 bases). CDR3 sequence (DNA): TGTGCCAGCAGCGTAGCCATAGGGGGTAACTATGGCTACACCTTC. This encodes CASSVAIGGNYGYTF.